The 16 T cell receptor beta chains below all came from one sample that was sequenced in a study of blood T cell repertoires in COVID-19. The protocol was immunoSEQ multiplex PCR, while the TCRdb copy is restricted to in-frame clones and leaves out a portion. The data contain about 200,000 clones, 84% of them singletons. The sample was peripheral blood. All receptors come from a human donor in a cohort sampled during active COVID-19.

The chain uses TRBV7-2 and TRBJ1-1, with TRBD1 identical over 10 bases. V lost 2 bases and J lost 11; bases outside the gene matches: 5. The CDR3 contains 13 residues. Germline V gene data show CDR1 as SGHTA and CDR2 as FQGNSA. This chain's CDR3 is CASSLRQGASAFF. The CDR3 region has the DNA TGTGCCAGCAGCTTACGACAGGGGGCCTCGGCTTTCTTT.

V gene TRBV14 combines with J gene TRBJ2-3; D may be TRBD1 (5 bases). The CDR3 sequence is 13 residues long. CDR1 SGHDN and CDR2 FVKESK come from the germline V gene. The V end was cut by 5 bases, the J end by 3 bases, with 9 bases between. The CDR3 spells CASSYRNTDTQYF. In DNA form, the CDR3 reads TGTGCCAGCAGCTACAGGAATACAGATACGCAGTATTTT.

The CDR3 sequence is CASSFRLPGQETQYF. The CDR3 nucleotides read TGTGCCAGCAGCTTCAGACTCCCGGGCCAAGAGACCCAGTACTTC. The chain recombines TRBV11-2 with TRBJ2-5; D is undetermined. This CDR3 contains 15 residues. Trimming removed 3 bases at V and 1 base at J, with 12 bases between. Germline V gene lookup returns CDR1 SGHAT and CDR2 FQNNGV.

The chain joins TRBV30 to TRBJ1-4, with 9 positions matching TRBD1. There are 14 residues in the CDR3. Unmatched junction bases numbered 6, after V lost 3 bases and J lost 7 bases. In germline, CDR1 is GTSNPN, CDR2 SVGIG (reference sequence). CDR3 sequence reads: CAWRTGTGSEKLFF. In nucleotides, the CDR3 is TGTGCCTGGAGAACCGGGACAGGGTCTGAAAAACTGTTTTTT.

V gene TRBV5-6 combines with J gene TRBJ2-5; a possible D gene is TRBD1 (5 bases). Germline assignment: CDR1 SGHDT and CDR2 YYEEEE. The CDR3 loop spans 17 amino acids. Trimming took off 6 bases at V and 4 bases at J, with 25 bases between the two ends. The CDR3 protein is CASTTWGQAGVRETQYF. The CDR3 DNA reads TGTGCCAGCACCACCTGGGGCCAAGCAGGAGTCCGAGAGACCCAGTACTTC. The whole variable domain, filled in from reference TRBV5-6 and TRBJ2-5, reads DAGVTQSPTHLIKTRGQQVTLRCSPKSGHDTVSWYQQALGQGPQFIFQYYEEEERQRGNFPDRFSGHQFPNYSSELNVNALLLGDSALYLCASTTWGQAGVRETQYFGPGTRLLVL.

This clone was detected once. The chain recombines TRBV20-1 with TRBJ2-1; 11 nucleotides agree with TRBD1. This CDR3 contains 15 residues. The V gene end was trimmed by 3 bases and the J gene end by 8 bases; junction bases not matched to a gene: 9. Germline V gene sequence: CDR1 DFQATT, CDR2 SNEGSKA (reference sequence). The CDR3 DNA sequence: TGCAGTGCTAGTAGGACGGACAGGGGGCACCATGAGCAGTTCTTC. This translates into CSASRTDRGHHEQFF.

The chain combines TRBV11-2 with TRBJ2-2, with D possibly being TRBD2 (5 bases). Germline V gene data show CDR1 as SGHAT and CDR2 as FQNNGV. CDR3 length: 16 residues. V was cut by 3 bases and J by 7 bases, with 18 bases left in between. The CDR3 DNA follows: TGTGCCAGCAGCTTGTGGCCGGGCGGGCGAGGCGGGGAGCTGTTTTTT. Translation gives CASSLWPGGRGGELFF.

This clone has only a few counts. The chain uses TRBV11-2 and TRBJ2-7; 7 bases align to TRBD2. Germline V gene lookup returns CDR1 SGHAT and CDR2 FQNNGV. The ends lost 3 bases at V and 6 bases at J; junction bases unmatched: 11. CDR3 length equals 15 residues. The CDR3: CASSFTAGVQGEQYF. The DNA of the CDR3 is TGTGCCAGCAGCTTTACGGCGGGAGTCCAGGGCGAGCAGTACTTC.

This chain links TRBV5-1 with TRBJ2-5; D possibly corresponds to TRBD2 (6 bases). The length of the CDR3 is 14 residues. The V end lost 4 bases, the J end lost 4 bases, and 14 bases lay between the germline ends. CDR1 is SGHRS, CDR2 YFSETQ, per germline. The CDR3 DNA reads TGCGCCAGCAGCCTTTGGGGAGGCCGAGAGACCCAGTACTTC. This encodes CASSLWGGRETQYF.

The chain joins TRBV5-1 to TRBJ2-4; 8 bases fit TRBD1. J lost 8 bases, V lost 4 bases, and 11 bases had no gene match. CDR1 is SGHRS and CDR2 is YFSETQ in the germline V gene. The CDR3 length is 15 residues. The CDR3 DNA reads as TGCGCCAGCAGCGGATCTGGGACAGGAACTGACATTCAGTACTTC. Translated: CASSGSGTGTDIQYF. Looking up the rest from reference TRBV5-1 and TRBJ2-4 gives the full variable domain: KAGVTQTPRYLIKTRGQQVTLSCSPISGHRSVSWYQQTPGQGLQFLFEYFSETQRNKGNFPGRFSGRQFSNSRSEMNVSTLELGDSALYLCASSGSGTGTDIQYFGAGTRLSVL.

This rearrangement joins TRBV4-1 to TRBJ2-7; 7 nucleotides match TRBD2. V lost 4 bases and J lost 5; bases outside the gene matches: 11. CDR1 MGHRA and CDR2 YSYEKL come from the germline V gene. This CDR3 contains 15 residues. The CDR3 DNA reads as TGCGCCAGCAGCCTCTCGAGCGGGGAGGCGAACGAGCAGTACTTC. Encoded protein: CASSLSSGEANEQYF.

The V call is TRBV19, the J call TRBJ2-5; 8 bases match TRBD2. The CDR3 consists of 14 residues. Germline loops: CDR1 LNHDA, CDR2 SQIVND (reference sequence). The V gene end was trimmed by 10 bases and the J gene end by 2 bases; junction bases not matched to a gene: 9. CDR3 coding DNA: TGTGCCACCTCCCGGGGGGGGAAACAAGAGACCCAGTACTTC. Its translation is CATSRGGKQETQYF. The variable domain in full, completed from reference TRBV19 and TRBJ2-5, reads DGGITQSPKYLFRKEGQNVTLSCEQNLNHDAMYWYRQDPGQGLRLIYYSQIVNDFQKGDIAEGYSVSREKKESFPLTVTSAQKNPTAFYLCATSRGGKQETQYFGPGTRLLVL.

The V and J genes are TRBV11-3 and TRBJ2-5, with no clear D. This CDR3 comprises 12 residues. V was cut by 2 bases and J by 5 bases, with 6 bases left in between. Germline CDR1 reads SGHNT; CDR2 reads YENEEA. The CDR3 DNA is TGTGCCAGCAGCTTATCCAGGGAGACCCAGTACTTC. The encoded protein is CASSLSRETQYF.

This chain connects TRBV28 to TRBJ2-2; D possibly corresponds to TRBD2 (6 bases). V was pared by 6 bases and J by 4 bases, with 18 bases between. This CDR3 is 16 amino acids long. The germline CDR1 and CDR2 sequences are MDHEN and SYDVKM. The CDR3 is CASSPPRGFGTGELFF. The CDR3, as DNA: TGTGCCAGCAGCCCGCCCCGGGGGTTTGGCACCGGGGAGCTGTTTTTT. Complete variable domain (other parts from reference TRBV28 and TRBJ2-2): DVKVTQSSRYLVKRTGEKVFLECVQDMDHENMFWYRQDPGLGLRLIYFSYDVKMKEKGDIPEGYSVSREKKERFSLILESASTNQTSMYLCASSPPRGFGTGELFFGEGSRLTVL.

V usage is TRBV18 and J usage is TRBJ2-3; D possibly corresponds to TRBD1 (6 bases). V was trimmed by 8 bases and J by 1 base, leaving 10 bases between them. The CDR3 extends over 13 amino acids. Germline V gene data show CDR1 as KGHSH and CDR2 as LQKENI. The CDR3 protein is CASHGGGTDTQYF. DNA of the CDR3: TGTGCCAGCCATGGGGGCGGCACAGATACGCAGTATTTT.

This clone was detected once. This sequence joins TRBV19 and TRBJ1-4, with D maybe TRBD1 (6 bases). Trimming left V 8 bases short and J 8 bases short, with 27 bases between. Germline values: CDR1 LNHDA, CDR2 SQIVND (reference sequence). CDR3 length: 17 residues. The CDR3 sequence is CASGLFRGGGESEKLFF. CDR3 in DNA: TGTGCCAGTGGCCTCTTCCGAGGGGGAGGGGAGAGCGAAAAACTGTTTTTT.